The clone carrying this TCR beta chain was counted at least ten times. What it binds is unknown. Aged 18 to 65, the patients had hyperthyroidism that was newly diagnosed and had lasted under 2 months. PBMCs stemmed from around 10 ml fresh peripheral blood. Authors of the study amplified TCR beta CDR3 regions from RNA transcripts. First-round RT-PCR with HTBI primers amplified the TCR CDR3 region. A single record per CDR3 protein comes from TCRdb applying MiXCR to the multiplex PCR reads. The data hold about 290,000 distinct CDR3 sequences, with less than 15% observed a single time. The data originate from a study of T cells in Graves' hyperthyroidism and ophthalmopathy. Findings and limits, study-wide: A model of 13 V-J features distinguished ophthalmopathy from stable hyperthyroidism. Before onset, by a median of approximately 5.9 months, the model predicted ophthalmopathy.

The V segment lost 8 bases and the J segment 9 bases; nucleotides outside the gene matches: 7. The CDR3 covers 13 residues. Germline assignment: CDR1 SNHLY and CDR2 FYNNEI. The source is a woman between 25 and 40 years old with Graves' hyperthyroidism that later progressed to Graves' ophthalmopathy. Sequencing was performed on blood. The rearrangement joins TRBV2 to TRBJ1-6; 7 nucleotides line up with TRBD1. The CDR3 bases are TGTGCCAGCCAGGGGGGTGTCTCTTCACCCCTCCACTTT. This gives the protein CASQGGVSSPLHF. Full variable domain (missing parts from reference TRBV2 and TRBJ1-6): EPEVTQTPSHQVTQMGQEVILRCVPISNHLYFYWYRQILGQKVEFLVSFYNNEISEKSEIFDDQFSVERPDGSNFTLKIRSTKLEDSAMYFCASQGGVSSPLHFGNGTRLTVT.